The 13 T cell receptor beta chains in this list originate from one sample, sequenced in a study of shared clonotypes between healthy human individuals. Profiled with immunoSEQ multiplex PCR; TCRdb holds only in-frame clones, not every one. The profile covers millions of clones, with about 95% appearing a single time and 0.9% to 1.3% taken by the ten largest. Terminally differentiated effector memory CD45RA+ cells were excluded from the naive CD8 cells, which were CD45RO-negative and positively selected for CCR7. Sequencing used naive CD8+ T cells sorted from blood. The receptors here all came from a man aged 18 to 30 in good health.

The J gene is TRBJ2-1, the V gene TRBV11-2, with a possible D match to TRBD2 (5 bases). Per germline, CDR1 SGHAT and CDR2 FQNNGV. The CDR3 spans 13 residues. V lost 2 bases, J lost 7 bases, and 9 bases lay in between. Here the CDR3 DNA reads TGTGCCAGCAGCTTAAGTCTAGCTAATGAGCAGTTCTTC. It is translated as CASSLSLANEQFF. Full variable domain (outside the CDR3, taken from reference TRBV11-2 and TRBJ2-1): EAGVAQSPRYKIIEKRQSVAFWCNPISGHATLYWYQQILGQGPKLLIQFQNNGVVDDSQLPKDRFSAERLKGVDSTLKIQPAKLEDSAVYLCASSLSLANEQFFGPGTRLTVL.

The chain combines TRBV5-1 with TRBJ2-7; D gene uncertain. CDR3 length: 13 amino acids. V lost 2 bases and J lost 4, with 10 bases in between. Germline lookup yields CDR1 SGHRS and CDR2 YFSETQ. This CDR3 is CASSFTTLYEQYF. The CDR3 bases are TGCGCCAGCAGCTTCACGACCCTATACGAGCAGTACTTC. The full variable domain, rest sourced from reference TRBV5-1 and TRBJ2-7, is KAGVTQTPRYLIKTRGQQVTLSCSPISGHRSVSWYQQTPGQGLQFLFEYFSETQRNKGNFPGRFSGRQFSNSRSEMNVSTLELGDSALYLCASSFTTLYEQYFGPGTRLTVT.

The CDR3 DNA sequence: TGTGCCAGCAAATCCATTCGACAGGGTTCCTACGAGCAGTACTTC. Its protein product is CASKSIRQGSYEQYF. The chain couples TRBV6-5 to TRBJ2-7; 7 nucleotides match TRBD1. The CDR3 loop spans 15 amino acids. Germline trimming cut 7 bases from V and 1 base from J; bases unmatched to any gene: 10. Germline CDR1 is MNHEY and CDR2 is SVGAGI.

This clone showed up just once. This chain uses TRBV6-5 with TRBJ1-3; D gene uncertain. The V end lost 5 bases, the J end lost 0 bases, and 11 bases lay between the germline ends. From germline, CDR1 is MNHEY and CDR2 SVGAGI. This CDR3 has 15 residues. CDR3 DNA sequence: TGTGCCAGCAGTCTGGATATGAGCTCTGGAAACACCATATATTTT. Translation: CASSLDMSSGNTIYF.

The rearrangement links TRBV30 to TRBJ1-2; 11 positions match TRBD1. Trimming cost V 5 bases and J 8 bases; bases outside gene matches: 10. The CDR3 consists of 14 residues. Germline V gives CDR1 GTSNPN, CDR2 SVGIG (reference sequence). The CDR3 DNA follows: TGTGCCTGGCAACTGGGACAGGGGGTTCAGGGCTACACCTTC. Protein sequence: CAWQLGQGVQGYTF. Based on the CDR3 plus reference TRBV30 and TRBJ1-2, the full variable domain is SQTIHQWPATLVQPVGSPLSLECTVEGTSNPNLYWYRQAAGRGLQLLFYSVGIGQISSEVPQNLSASRPQDRQFILSSKKLLLSDSGFYLCAWQLGQGVQGYTFGSGTRLTVV.

The V and J genes are TRBV4-3 and TRBJ2-5, with 8 bases fitting TRBD1. The V and J ends lost 3 bases and 4 bases, in that order; junction bases with no gene match: 10. The CDR3 is 16 residues long. Germline V lookup: CDR1 LGHNA, CDR2 YSLEER. The CDR3: CASSQDGTGGPETQYF. The CDR3 region has the DNA TGCGCCAGCAGCCAGGACGGGACAGGCGGGCCAGAGACCCAGTACTTC.

CDR3: CASSTGGISLWPYEQYF. The CDR3 DNA sequence: TGTGCCAGCTCTACCGGCGGGATCTCTCTGTGGCCCTACGAGCAGTACTTC. This chain connects TRBV5-6 to TRBJ2-7; a weak D match, TRBD2 (6 bases). The V end lost 7 bases, the J end lost 2 bases, and 25 bases lay between the germline ends. The CDR3 length is 17 residues. The germline CDR1 and CDR2 sequences are SGHDT and YYEEEE.

On this clone: The same CDR3 is also encoded by other DNA sequences in this sample. V gene TRBV9 combines with J gene TRBJ2-3, with TRBD1 as a possible D gene (5 bases). CDR1 is SGDLS and CDR2 is YYNGEE in the germline V gene. V was clipped by 4 bases and J by 3 bases, with 6 bases between them. The CDR3 totals 12 residues. CDR3 sequence reads: CASSPGTDTQYF. CDR3 DNA sequence: TGTGCCAGCAGCCCAGGGACAGATACGCAGTATTTT.

On this clone itself: Other DNA sequences in this sample translate to the same CDR3. The chain is built from TRBV9 and TRBJ2-7; D is undetermined. The CDR3 runs to 13 residues. Germline assignment: CDR1 SGDLS and CDR2 YYNGEE. V was pared by 0 bases and J by 2 bases, with 6 bases between. The CDR3 nucleotides read TGTGCCAGCAGCGTAGCAGAGACCTACGAGCAGTACTTC. Its translation is CASSVAETYEQYF.

The CDR3 DNA is TGTGCCAGCAGTTTCCGACAAGCCTACGAGCAGTACTTC. Translating gives CASSFRQAYEQYF. The chain recombines TRBV6-5 with TRBJ2-7, with D unclear. Between the trimmed V and J ends, which lost 4 bases and 2 bases, there was a span of 9 bases. The CDR3 sequence is 13 residues long. The V gene's germline CDR1 is MNHEY and CDR2 SVGAGI.

Comment on this clone: At the DNA level, this CDR3 is encoded by other sequences in the same sample as well. The CDR3 DNA reads TGTGCCAGCAGTTACTCTGACAGCAGCTCTGGAAACACCATATATTTT. It translates to CASSYSDSSSGNTIYF. This sequence joins TRBV6-5 and TRBJ1-3; tentative D call: TRBD1 (5 bases). The length of the CDR3 is 16 residues. In germline, CDR1 is MNHEY, CDR2 SVGAGI. Trimming took off 0 bases at V and 0 bases at J, with 9 bases between the two ends.

Details on this clone: At the DNA level, this CDR3 is encoded by other sequences in the same sample as well. This chain connects TRBV5-4 to TRBJ1-1; 7 nucleotides agree with TRBD1. V dropped 0 bases and J dropped 5; count of bases not matched to a gene: 4. Per the germline V gene, CDR1 is SGHNT and CDR2 is YYREEE (reference sequence). The CDR3 has 14 residues. The CDR3 DNA reads TGTGCCAGCAGCTTGGACAGGGGTGTGACTGAAGCTTTCTTT. It codes for CASSLDRGVTEAFF. Variable domain in full (rest from reference TRBV5-4 and TRBJ1-1): ETGVTQSPTHLIKTRGQQVTLRCSSQSGHNTVSWYQQALGQGPQFIFQYYREEENGRGNFPPRFSGLQFPNYSSELNVNALELDDSALYLCASSLDRGVTEAFFGQGTRLTVV.

V and J are TRBV28 and TRBJ1-1, with D uncertain. The CDR3 extends over 14 amino acids. Trimming removed 8 bases from V and 3 bases from J, with 16 bases in between. Germline-derived CDR1 and CDR2 are MDHEN and SYDVKM. As DNA, the CDR3 is TGTGCCAGCGGCTCCCTTGACGTCTACACTGAAGCTTTCTTT. This sequence encodes CASGSLDVYTEAFF. Supplemented by reference TRBV28 and TRBJ1-1, the full variable domain reads DVKVTQSSRYLVKRTGEKVFLECVQDMDHENMFWYRQDPGLGLRLIYFSYDVKMKEKGDIPEGYSVSREKKERFSLILESASTNQTSMYLCASGSLDVYTEAFFGQGTRLTVV.